The 20 T cell receptor beta chains presented below share a single source sample, sequenced in a study of blood T cell repertoires in COVID-19. The protocol was immunoSEQ multiplex PCR, while the TCRdb copy is restricted to in-frame clones and leaves out a portion. The sample has 220,000 or so clones, 90% seen once. Sequenced sample: PBMCs or T cells enriched from blood (not recorded which). These receptors were collected from a man aged 30 to 39 who had been exposed to COVID-19.

The chain is built from TRBV7-2 and TRBJ1-4; no reliable D call. V lost 4 bases and J lost 8, with 8 bases in between. The CDR3 is 12 residues long. CDR1 and CDR2 from the germline V gene are SGHTA and FQGNSA. The CDR3 sequence: CASSYPQEKLFF. The DNA of the CDR3 is TGTGCCAGCAGCTACCCACAGGAAAAACTGTTTTTT. The full variable domain, rest sourced from reference TRBV7-2 and TRBJ1-4, is GAGVSQSPSNKVTEKGKDVELRCDPISGHTALYWYRQSLGQGLEFLIYFQGNSAPDKSGLPSDRFSAERTGGSVSTLTIQRTQQEDSAVYLCASSYPQEKLFFGSGTQLSVL.

The chain has TRBV4-3 and TRBJ1-2, with D tentatively TRBD1 (5 bases). CDR1 is LGHNA, CDR2 YSLEER, per germline. V was cut by 4 bases and J by 6 bases, with 15 bases left in between. CDR3 length: 14 amino acids. The chain's CDR3 is CASSPTGGVHGYTF. The CDR3 DNA sequence: TGCGCCAGCAGCCCCACCGGGGGGGTCCATGGCTACACCTTC.

The chain uses TRBV28 and TRBJ2-7, with 9 bases fitting TRBD1. Germline CDR1 and CDR2: MDHEN and SYDVKM. The V and J ends lost 1 base and 3 bases, in that order; junction bases with no gene match: 19. The CDR3 is 20 amino acids. CDR3 sequence reads: CASSLFVGTGPSRYVYEQYF. The CDR3 nucleotides read TGTGCCAGCAGTTTATTTGTCGGGACAGGGCCCTCGAGGTACGTCTACGAGCAGTACTTC.

The rearrangement uses TRBV7-8 and TRBJ2-1, with 8 bases matching TRBD2. This CDR3 has 17 amino acids. After removal of 1 base from V and 7 bases from J, the junction contained 12 bases not matched to a gene. Germline V lookup: CDR1 SGHVS, CDR2 FQNEAQ. The CDR3 loop is CASSLDPQRGGGNEQFF. CDR3 in DNA: TGTGCCAGCAGCTTAGATCCGCAACGGGGCGGGGGGAATGAGCAGTTCTTC.

The V call is TRBV5-1, the J call TRBJ1-2, with a tentative D call TRBD1 (5 bases). Trimming took off 4 bases at V and 0 bases at J, with 13 bases between the two ends. The CDR3 extends over 15 amino acids. Germline values: CDR1 SGHRS, CDR2 YFSETQ. The CDR3 bases are TGCGCCAGCAGCATCGAGACAGTTACTAACTATGGCTACACCTTC. It codes for CASSIETVTNYGYTF.

The chain has TRBV27 and TRBJ2-1, with TRBD2 identical over 8 bases. V was pared by 7 bases and J by 2 bases, with 4 bases of the junction left unmatched. The CDR3 length is 14 residues. Germline V gene sequence: CDR1 MNHEY, CDR2 SMNVEV (reference sequence). For the CDR3, the DNA is TGTGCCAGCACCGCGGGGGGCCCCTACAATGAGCAGTTCTTC. Its protein product is CASTAGGPYNEQFF.

This rearrangement joins TRBV27 to TRBJ2-3; D is uncertain. From germline, CDR1 is MNHEY and CDR2 SMNVEV (reference sequence). The CDR3 totals 12 residues. Between the trimmed V and J ends, which lost 6 bases and 2 bases, there was a span of 6 bases. The CDR3 DNA reads as TGTGCCAGCAGCCGTAACACAGATACGCAGTATTTT. It specifies CASSRNTDTQYF.

The chain recombines TRBV14 with TRBJ2-7; the D is unclear. The V gene lost 1 base and the J gene lost 2 bases, with 12 bases spanning the gap. The germline gives CDR1 SGHDN, CDR2 FVKESK. The CDR3 sequence is 15 residues long. The CDR3 region is CASSQVEPGPYEQYF. For the CDR3, the DNA is TGTGCCAGCAGCCAAGTGGAGCCCGGCCCCTACGAGCAGTACTTC.

This clone has a handful of counts. The chain has TRBV2 and TRBJ1-3; D call uncertain. The CDR3 consists of 15 residues. V was trimmed by 8 bases and J by 0 bases, leaving 14 bases between them. Germline-derived CDR1 and CDR2 are SNHLY and FYNNEI. CDR3 in amino acids: CASSTSSPSGNTIYF. CDR3 DNA: TGTGCCAGCTCTACGAGTAGCCCCTCTGGAAACACCATATATTTT.

This chain uses TRBV19 with TRBJ2-1, with D perhaps matching TRBD1 (6 bases). The CDR3 length is 14 residues. Trimming cost V 5 bases and J 4 bases, with 12 bases left between them. From germline, CDR1 is LNHDA and CDR2 SQIVND (reference sequence). The DNA of the CDR3 is TGTGCCAGTAGTCCGACACAGGGATACAATGAGCAGTTCTTC. Its protein product is CASSPTQGYNEQFF.

This clone was detected only a few times. This rearrangement joins TRBV30 to TRBJ1-6; perhaps TRBD1 as D (6 bases). CDR3 length equals 14 residues. From germline, CDR1 is GTSNPN and CDR2 SVGIG (reference sequence). Trimming removed 0 bases at V and 8 bases at J, with 11 bases between. The CDR3 spells CAWSVTGNYSPLHF. The CDR3 region has the DNA TGTGCCTGGAGTGTAACAGGGAACTATTCACCCCTCCACTTT.

The chain is built from TRBV5-5 and TRBJ2-3; 8 bases are shared with TRBD2. The germline gives CDR1 SGHKS, CDR2 YYEKEE (reference sequence). The CDR3 totals 15 residues. The trim removed 1 base at V and 4 bases at J, leaving 5 bases unmatched. The CDR3 is CASSLIAGSADTQYF. As DNA, the CDR3 is TGTGCCAGCAGCTTGATAGCGGGGTCCGCAGATACGCAGTATTTT.

The rearrangement joins TRBV7-2 to TRBJ1-2, with D unresolved. This CDR3 has 14 residues. The V end lost 2 bases, the J end lost 10 bases, and 17 bases lay between the germline ends. Germline CDR1 SGHTA, CDR2 FQGNSA. The CDR3 region has the DNA TGTGCCAGCAGCTTAAGATGGGAGATACCCCACTACACCTTC. It encodes CASSLRWEIPHYTF.

The CDR3 is CASSGARGGITEAFF. The CDR3 DNA follows: TGTGCCAGTAGTGGGGCCCGGGGAGGGATAACTGAAGCTTTCTTT. The rearrangement uses TRBV19 and TRBJ1-1; the D gene is possibly TRBD1 (5 bases). Trimming took off 5 bases at V and 5 bases at J, with 18 bases between the two ends. The length of the CDR3 is 15 residues. The germline gives CDR1 LNHDA, CDR2 SQIVND (reference sequence).

The chain has TRBV20-1 and TRBJ2-1; D is uncertain. This CDR3 has 10 amino acids. Germline-derived CDR1 and CDR2 are DFQATT and SNEGSKA (reference sequence). The V end was cut by 4 bases, the J end by 14 bases, with 12 bases between. CDR3 sequence: CSAKTRGEFF. The CDR3, as DNA: TGCAGTGCTAAGACCCGAGGAGAGTTCTTC.

This clone was seen a handful of times. This sequence joins TRBV4-1 and TRBJ1-6; D is unclear. CDR3 length: 15 residues. Trimming removed 8 bases at V and 7 bases at J, with 18 bases between. Germline V gives CDR1 MGHRA, CDR2 YSYEKL. The CDR3 spells CASGGGLRQNSPLHF. The CDR3 DNA reads TGCGCCAGCGGCGGAGGGCTCCGCCAAAATTCACCCCTCCACTTT.

This clone was seen only once. Other DNA sequences from this sample encode an identical CDR3 as well. The chain carries TRBV5-1 and TRBJ1-1; D gene uncertain. V lost 0 bases to trimming and J lost 1 base, with 7 bases between them. Looked up from germline, CDR1 is SGHRS and CDR2 is YFSETQ. The CDR3 length is 14 residues. This CDR3 reads CASSLEGGNTEAFF. The CDR3 DNA sequence: TGCGCCAGCAGCTTGGAAGGCGGGAACACTGAAGCTTTCTTT. The whole variable domain, remainder taken from reference TRBV5-1 and TRBJ1-1, is KAGVTQTPRYLIKTRGQQVTLSCSPISGHRSVSWYQQTPGQGLQFLFEYFSETQRNKGNFPGRFSGRQFSNSRSEMNVSTLELGDSALYLCASSLEGGNTEAFFGQGTRLTVV.

This chain uses TRBV7-8 with TRBJ1-2; TRBD1 is a possible D gene (6 bases). The CDR3 has 15 amino acids. The V end was cut by 5 bases, the J end by 4 bases, with 17 bases between. Germline V CDR1 and CDR2: SGHVS, FQNEAQ. Written as DNA, the CDR3 is TGTGCCAGCAGCGCCCGGGCGGACAGCCCCTATGGCTACACCTTC. Translated, it gives CASSARADSPYGYTF. Supplemented by reference TRBV7-8 and TRBJ1-2, the full variable domain reads GAGVSQSPRYKVAKRGQDVALRCDPISGHVSLFWYQQALGQGPEFLTYFQNEAQLDKSGLPSDRFFAERPEGSVSTLKIQRTQQEDSAVYLCASSARADSPYGYTFGSGTRLTVV.

This sequence joins TRBV14 and TRBJ2-2; D perhaps matches TRBD2 (5 bases). The CDR3 extends over 14 amino acids. From germline, CDR1 is SGHDN and CDR2 FVKESK. Deletions cut 5 bases from V and 3 bases from J, with 10 bases between. The CDR3 region has the DNA TGTGCCAGCAGCAAACTTAGCGACACCGGGGAGCTGTTTTTT. It is translated as CASSKLSDTGELFF.

The rearrangement joins TRBV9 to TRBJ1-1, with 8 bases that match TRBD1. The CDR3 has 15 amino acids. CDR1 SGDLS and CDR2 YYNGEE come from the germline V gene. The V and J ends lost 3 bases and 5 bases, in that order; junction bases with no gene match: 9. CDR3 in DNA: TGTGCCAGCAGCGCCCCCCGGACAGGGAGGACTGAAGCTTTCTTT. Amino acids: CASSAPRTGRTEAFF.